A single count supports the clone carrying this TCR beta chain. The antigen remains undetermined. This sample is drawn from a study of Graves' ophthalmopathy and Graves' hyperthyroidism. RNA transcripts served as template for amplifying TCR beta CDR3 sequences. HTBI primers primed a first-round RT-PCR, and a second-round multiplex PCR followed. One entry per CDR3 protein, called by TCRdb with MiXCR from the multiplex PCR reads. This sample yields about 210,000 distinct CDR3 sequences, of which 25% to 35% are seen a single time; 9.1% belongs to the top ten. Overall study results and limits: Sensitivity of 65% to 71% and specificity of nearly 75% were achieved by the model that predicted ophthalmopathy progression. Most thyroid-expanded clonotypes exceeding 0.001 frequency were also found in blood.

Clinical symptoms, serum thyroxine, TRAb, thyroid ultrasound and orbital computed tomography formed the basis of diagnosis. Germline V CDR1 and CDR2: MNHNS, SASEGT. Between the trimmed V and J ends, which lost 7 bases and 4 bases, there was a span of 16 bases. CDR3 size: 14 residues. The receptor's source is a middle-aged man with Graves' ophthalmopathy. The material sequenced was peripheral blood. The chain employs TRBV6-1 and TRBJ1-1, with D perhaps TRBD1 (6 bases). The CDR3 reads CASIPYGGGTEAFF. DNA for the CDR3: TGTGCCAGCATCCCTTACGGGGGCGGCACTGAAGCTTTCTTT.